The entry below describes one TCR beta chain. At one end, the junction sequence differs from germline, possibly due to a read error. This record belongs to a study of blood T cell repertoires in COVID-19. Across the study: Collection of acute and convalescent COVID-19 samples took place in the United States, Italy and Spain.

Clones were read by immunoSEQ multiplex PCR, and TCRdb kept only the in-frame ones, dropping some. The sample shows about 230,000 clones, approximately 80% of them seen only once. The CDR3 contains 15 residues. Germline V gives CDR1 PRHDT, CDR2 FYEKMQ (reference sequence). The source is a man aged 40-49 years with acute or convalescent COVID-19. The gene calls are TRBV13 and TRBJ2-1, with TRBD2 matching over 14 bases. Sequencing was done on a sample of peripheral blood. As DNA, the CDR3 is TGTGCCAGCAGCCTAGGGACTAGCGGGAGCGATGAGCAGTTCTTC. The encoded protein is CASSLGTSGSDEQFF.